The T cell receptor beta chain described here comes from a study of blood T cell repertoires in COVID-19 (TCRdb year 2020). In terms of the full investigation: The collaborator samples originated in the United States, Italy and Spain and spanned the acute and convalescent phases of COVID-19. The material from the prospective study consisted of cDNA or gDNA derived from T cells, B-cell-depleted T cells, or PBMCs. The dataset comprised deeply sampled blood TCRbeta repertoires from subjects exposed to, actively infected with, or recovered from COVID-19. The repertoires were released in a freely available public database meant as a resource for research on the immune response to SARS-CoV-2. Samples were obtained from the ongoing ImmuneRACE study (first 160 participants) and from 1,254 subjects provided by 6 global collaborators. The sample metadata nearly always contained a de-identified subject ID, COVID-19 status, age in years and sex. Where available, HLA class I and class II types were taken from metadata supplied by the sample provider and were not determined by assay-based typing. The investigation overall reported the following: Clinical and demographic metadata were provided uncurated, with the amount varying by source and participant.

Remarks on this clone: No cognate antigen has been identified for it. Base qualities are missing; no much larger clone stands one base away.

V loses 4 bases at its end and J loses 7 bases; junction bases beyond the gene matches: 6. From the germline V gene, CDR1 is SGHDT and CDR2 is YYEEEE. The CDR3 spans 15 residues, from the cysteine through the phenylalanine. The only DNA kept is the CDR3, 45 bases in frame from the first base. Collaborating institutions collected whole blood in K2EDTA tubes following their own protocols. For TCRbeta analysis, collaborator samples were shipped as frozen whole blood, as isolated PBMCs, or as DNA extracted from either sample type. TCRbeta CDR3 regions were amplified from genomic DNA by means of the immunoSEQ Assay, a bias-controlled multiplex PCR. Regarding the original processing steps: The number of nucleated cells in each sample was estimated from the amplification of reference gene primers within the assay. Sequence reads were collapsed and filtered to measure the absolute abundance of every unique TCRbeta CDR3 rearrangement. For each sample, productive Simpson clonality was calculated as the square root of Simpson's diversity index across productive rearrangements. The clones in this table, taken by TCRdb from immuneACCESS, are in-frame only. Not every clone is retained; where verified, under half of the shortfall comes from an unresolved V gene, and the cause of the rest is unknown. That table supplies the V and J calls and clone size; D and trimming were determined from the DNA. Present in this sample are some 200,000 clones, approximately 90% of which were seen just once. About 1.7% of the sample rests with the top ten.

The sample taken for sequencing was peripheral blood. The chain was built from TRBV5-6 and TRBJ1-4, with 11 bases in between that match TRBD1. This clonotype was obtained from a man aged 70 or older with acute or convalescent COVID-19. The base sequence is TGTGCCAGCAGCGGTGGACAGGGGGCTTTTGAAAAACTGTTTTTT. Translation gives CASSGGQGAFEKLFF.